This TCR beta chain was found in a study of T-cell reconstitution after alpha-beta-depleted transplantation in children. Notes on the study in general: About two months after transplant, alpha-beta T cells reportedly came from several hundred expanded graft clones. By one year post-transplant, T-cell counts and diversity largely arose from T cells that were newly produced. Surviving recipient cells, namely T cells and thymic progenitors, were the source of high day-60 TCRbeta diversity in some patients.

This clonotype was seen a handful of times. Its antigen is unknown. The junction differs from germline at one of its ends, possibly a read error. Unique molecular identifiers were incorporated when the TCRbeta library was constructed. TCRdb re-derived calls from the PCR reads in MiXCR, one entry per CDR3 protein. Of about 300,000 distinct CDR3 sequences in the sample, roughly a tenth were seen once. The CDR3 is 17 residues long. Germline V gene data show CDR1 as MNHEY and CDR2 as SMNVEV (reference sequence). The rearrangement uses TRBV27 and TRBJ2-5; D possibly corresponds to TRBD1 (6 bases). The sequences come from PBMCs, collected before TCRalphabeta/CD19-depleted stem cell transplant. This receptor was identified in a boy less than two years old with acute myeloid leukemia, due to receive a stem cell transplant. The CDR3 sequence: CASSLLGRWTAQDTQYF. Here the CDR3 DNA reads TGTGCCAGCAGTCTATTAGGTCGTTGGACAGCTCAAGATACCCAGTACTTC.